Listed below are T cell receptor beta chains from one sample, sequenced in a study of blood T cell repertoires in COVID-19. Measured with immunoSEQ multiplex PCR; TCRdb has only the in-frame clones, and not every one. The top ten hold about 35% of the sample, which has about 80,000 clones, around 80% seen once. The material sequenced was peripheral blood. The receptors originated from a woman in her 70s with acute or convalescent COVID-19. Each CDR3 is given with its conserved first and last residue. The order of the fields is V gene, clone size, J gene, D gene, CDR3 DNA, CDR3 protein. The D gene is left open where the match is weak. Only part of the rows carry a size: once, few, many, or a class if the clone is expanded.

V: TRBV2; size: few; J: TRBJ1-5; D: TRBD1; DNA: TGTGCCAGCAGAGGCGTGGGACAGGGTAGCAATCAGCCCCAGCATTTT; CDR3: CASRGVGQGSNQPQHF
V: TRBV7-6; size: .; J: TRBJ2-2; D: .; DNA: TGTGCCAGCAGCTACCAACAGGGTTTTCCCACCGGGGAGCTGTTTTTT; CDR3: CASSYQQGFPTGELFF
V: TRBV9; size: .; J: TRBJ1-2; D: .; DNA: TGTGCCAGCAGCGCCTCCGGGGGATCCTATGGCTACACCTTC; CDR3: CASSASGGSYGYTF
V: TRBV4-1; size: many; J: TRBJ2-1; D: .; DNA: TGCGCCAGCAGCCAAGAGAGGGATAGCAATGAGCAGTTCTTC; CDR3: CASSQERDSNEQFF
V: TRBV12-3/TRBV12-4; size: .; J: TRBJ2-7; D: .; DNA: TGTGCCAGCAGTTTATCCGGCTACGAGCAGTACTTC; CDR3: CASSLSGYEQYF
V: TRBV5-1; size: .; J: TRBJ1-1; D: TRBD1; DNA: TGCGCCAGCAGTGCTCAGGGGGCAGGGGCTAACACTGAAGCTTTCTTT; CDR3: CASSAQGAGANTEAFF
V: TRBV5-6; size: .; J: TRBJ2-5; D: TRBD1; DNA: TGTGCCAGCAGCTTTTTAACGCTGGGACAGGGAAGGGAGACCCAGTACTTC; CDR3: CASSFLTLGQGRETQYF
V: TRBV25-1; size: .; J: TRBJ1-2; D: TRBD1; DNA: TGTGCCAGCAGTGAATACAGGGGACAGGGGAACTATGGCTACACCTTC; CDR3: CASSEYRGQGNYGYTF
V: TRBV2; size: .; J: TRBJ1-5; D: .; DNA: TGTGCCAGCAGTGTCTCCGAGGGAGGAGGAGGACAGCCCCAGCATTTT; CDR3: CASSVSEGGGGQPQHF
V: TRBV13; size: once; J: TRBJ2-1; D: TRBD2; DNA: TGTGCCAGCAGCTTAGGACTAGCGGGACATAGCTCCTACAATGAGCAGTTCTTC; CDR3: CASSLGLAGHSSYNEQFF
V: TRBV2; size: .; J: TRBJ1-4; D: TRBD1; DNA: TGTGCCAGCAGCCGGGACAGGGGATCCCTTAATGAAAAACTGTTTTTT; CDR3: CASSRDRGSLNEKLFF
V: TRBV5-1; size: .; J: TRBJ1-4; D: TRBD1; DNA: TGCGCCAGCAGAATGGGGACAGCTAATGAAAAACTGTTTTTT; CDR3: CASRMGTANEKLFF
V: TRBV30; size: .; J: TRBJ1-1; D: TRBD1; DNA: TGTGCCTCAGTGAGAACAGGGGGCCGCTGGAACACTGAAGCTTTCTTT; CDR3: CASVRTGGRWNTEAFF
V: TRBV6-5; size: many; J: TRBJ1-5; D: .; DNA: TGTGCCAGCAGTCTACAGGCAAATAGCAATCAGCCCCAGCATTTT; CDR3: CASSLQANSNQPQHF
V: TRBV13; size: .; J: TRBJ1-5; D: .; DNA: TGTGCCAGCAGCATACGCCCAGAGGAGCCCCAGCATTTT; CDR3: CASSIRPEEPQHF
V: TRBV2; size: .; J: TRBJ2-5; D: TRBD2; DNA: TGTGCCAGCAGCGCCGGGACTAGCGGGAAGGGGGGGAAGACCCAGTACTTC; CDR3: CASSAGTSGKGGKTQYF
V: TRBV24-1; size: .; J: TRBJ2-3; D: TRBD2; DNA: TGTGCCACCAGTGATACCTGGACTAGCGGGAGAGGGAGTAGCACAGATACGCAGTATTTT; CDR3: CATSDTWTSGRGSSTDTQYF
V: TRBV27; size: .; J: TRBJ2-7; D: .; DNA: TGTGCCAGCAGTTCCGACAGGCGGGCCGAGCAGTACTTC; CDR3: CASSSDRRAEQYF
V: TRBV4-1; size: .; J: TRBJ2-1; D: TRBD1; DNA: TGCGCCAGCAGCCTCGGGACAGCGAATGAGCAGTTCTTC; CDR3: CASSLGTANEQFF
V: TRBV6-6; size: .; J: TRBJ1-5; D: TRBD1; DNA: TGTGCCAGCAGGTTGGGACAGGGGGGCAATCAGCCCCAGCATTTT; CDR3: CASRLGQGGNQPQHF
V: TRBV19; size: .; J: TRBJ1-5; D: .; DNA: TGTGCCAGTAGTATGTCAGCCGAGGAGCAGCCCCAGCATTTT; CDR3: CASSMSAEEQPQHF
V: TRBV5-1; size: .; J: TRBJ2-3; D: TRBD2; DNA: TGCGCCAGCAGCCACGACTCGCAGCTAGCGGGAGGTCCCGCAGATACGCAGTATTTT; CDR3: CASSHDSQLAGGPADTQYF
V: TRBV4-1; size: once; J: TRBJ2-5; D: .; DNA: TGCGCCAGCAGCCAAGGGGCCGGAATGTCCCAGTACTTC; CDR3: CASSQGAGMSQYF
V: TRBV2; size: .; J: TRBJ2-3; D: TRBD2; DNA: TGTGCCAGCGGGCCTAGCGGAGATACGCAGTATTTT; CDR3: CASGPSGDTQYF
V: TRBV6-6; size: .; J: TRBJ2-7; D: TRBD2; DNA: TGTGCCAGCATTAGGGAGGGCTCCACCTACGAGCAGTACTTC; CDR3: CASIREGSTYEQYF
V: TRBV5-1; size: .; J: TRBJ2-5; D: .; DNA: TGCGCCAGTGACGAGGGCTTACAAGAGACCCAGTACTTC; CDR3: CASDEGLQETQYF
V: TRBV2; size: many; J: TRBJ2-4; D: TRBD1; DNA: TGTGCCAGCAGACGGGACAGGGACTTTGCAAACATTCAGTACTTC; CDR3: CASRRDRDFANIQYF
V: TRBV30; size: .; J: TRBJ1-5; D: .; DNA: TGTGCCTGGAGTTCCAGTAGCAATCAGCCCCAGCATTTT; CDR3: CAWSSSSNQPQHF
V: TRBV2; size: .; J: TRBJ2-1; D: TRBD2; DNA: TGTGCCAGCAGTCACCCCGGGACTAGCGGGATCTACGGGGAGCAGTTCTTC; CDR3: CASSHPGTSGIYGEQFF
V: TRBV5-1; size: .; J: TRBJ1-1; D: .; DNA: TGCGCCAGCAGCGTATCGGGACTGATGAACACTGAAGCTTTCTTT; CDR3: CASSVSGLMNTEAFF
V: TRBV5-4; size: .; J: TRBJ1-1; D: .; DNA: TGTGCCAGCAGCTTCAGTGGGGGCTTGGAAGCTTTCTTT; CDR3: CASSFSGGLEAFF
V: TRBV29-1; size: few; J: TRBJ1-2; D: TRBD1; DNA: TGCAGCGTTGCAGGACAGGGCTATAACTATGGCTACACCTTC; CDR3: CSVAGQGYNYGYTF
V: TRBV7-6; size: few; J: TRBJ2-2; D: .; DNA: TGTGCCAGCAGAGGGTGGGAGGAAACGACGAACACCGGGGAGCTGTTTTTT; CDR3: CASRGWEETTNTGELFF
V: TRBV7-3; size: .; J: TRBJ2-4; D: .; DNA: TGTGCCAGCAGCTTAATGAGCGGCCCGAGCCAAACCAAAAACATTCAGTACTTC; CDR3: CASSLMSGPSQTKNIQYF
V: TRBV7-9; size: .; J: TRBJ1-1; D: .; DNA: TGTGCCAGCAGCAAGACAGGTTCCACTGAAGCTTTCTTT; CDR3: CASSKTGSTEAFF
V: TRBV2; size: .; J: TRBJ2-2; D: .; DNA: TGTGCCAGCAGCGGCTACAGGGTGTCCGGGGAGCTGTTTTTT; CDR3: CASSGYRVSGELFF
V: TRBV11-2; size: .; J: TRBJ2-7; D: .; DNA: TGTGCCAGCAGCTCCTTGACAGGCTCCTACGAGCAGTACTTC; CDR3: CASSSLTGSYEQYF
V: TRBV7-9; size: .; J: TRBJ2-5; D: TRBD2; DNA: TGTGCCAGCAGCTCCCCAGCGGGGCACGGGGGAATTTTGGAGACCCAGTACTTC; CDR3: CASSSPAGHGGILETQYF
V: TRBV14; size: few; J: TRBJ1-2; D: .; DNA: TGTGCCAGCAGCCAAGTAGCAGGGTCTGGCTACACCTTC; CDR3: CASSQVAGSGYTF
V: TRBV18; size: .; J: TRBJ1-4; D: TRBD1; DNA: TGTGCCAGCTCACCGACAGGGATCGCAACTAATGAAAAACTGTTTTTT; CDR3: CASSPTGIATNEKLFF
V: TRBV7-2; size: .; J: TRBJ2-7; D: .; DNA: TGTGCCAGCAGCTTAGCATCGGTGGGAGGCGAGCAGTACTTC; CDR3: CASSLASVGGEQYF
V: TRBV6-1; size: once; J: TRBJ2-1; D: .; DNA: TGTGCCAGCAGTGAAGGACTGGGACTTATACGCAATGAGCAGTTCTTC; CDR3: CASSEGLGLIRNEQFF
V: TRBV18; size: .; J: TRBJ2-2; D: TRBD1; DNA: TGTGCCAGCTCACGGAGGACAGGGGGCAGCACCGGGGAGCTGTTTTTT; CDR3: CASSRRTGGSTGELFF
V: TRBV20-1; size: once; J: TRBJ2-7; D: TRBD2; DNA: TGCAGTGCTAGTGCGACTAGCGGCACCTACGAGCAGTACTTC; CDR3: CSASATSGTYEQYF
V: TRBV7-8; size: .; J: TRBJ2-5; D: TRBD1; DNA: TGTGCCAGCAGCCGGGGACAGCAAGAGACCCAGTACTTC; CDR3: CASSRGQQETQYF
V: TRBV27; size: .; J: TRBJ2-7; D: .; DNA: TGTGCCAGCAGTCCTCGGCAGGGTCCCTACGAGCAGTACTTC; CDR3: CASSPRQGPYEQYF
V: TRBV4-2; size: .; J: TRBJ1-4; D: .; DNA: TGTGCCAGCGGAAGCGTCAGGGGAAGGGAAAAACTGTTTTTT; CDR3: CASGSVRGREKLFF
V: TRBV5-4; size: .; J: TRBJ2-3; D: .; DNA: TGTGCCAGCAGCTTGGCGACTCTGATCACAGATACGCAGTATTTT; CDR3: CASSLATLITDTQYF
V: TRBV5-1; size: .; J: TRBJ2-3; D: .; DNA: TGCGCCAGCAGCTTGGATGTAGCAACAGATACGCAGTATTTT; CDR3: CASSLDVATDTQYF
V: TRBV18; size: .; J: TRBJ1-5; D: .; DNA: TGTGCCAGCTCACCAGCGGGTAGCAATCAGCCCCAGCATTTT; CDR3: CASSPAGSNQPQHF
V: TRBV6-5; size: .; J: TRBJ2-3; D: .; DNA: TGTGCCAGCAGTTACCAGGGTGAGACAGATACGCAGTATTTT; CDR3: CASSYQGETDTQYF
V: TRBV27; size: .; J: TRBJ2-7; D: TRBD1; DNA: TGTGCCAGCGGCCGGGACAGGACCTACGAGCAGTACTTC; CDR3: CASGRDRTYEQYF
V: TRBV2; size: once; J: TRBJ2-3; D: .; DNA: TGTGCCAGCAGGCGGGGACCAAGCACAGATACGCAGTATTTT; CDR3: CASRRGPSTDTQYF
V: TRBV30; size: .; J: TRBJ1-1; D: TRBD1; DNA: TGTGCCTGGAGTGTTAATAGGGACAGCTTCGATATGAACACTGAAGCTTTCTTT; CDR3: CAWSVNRDSFDMNTEAFF
V: TRBV4-1; size: .; J: TRBJ2-7; D: .; DNA: TGCGCCAGCAGCCAAGATGGAGGGGGCGTTTACGAGCAGTACTTC; CDR3: CASSQDGGGVYEQYF
V: TRBV4-1; size: .; J: TRBJ2-1; D: .; DNA: TGCGCCAGCAGCCAAGGATCCCGGGTTAGCTCCTACAATGAGCAGTTCTTC; CDR3: CASSQGSRVSSYNEQFF
V: TRBV2; size: once; J: TRBJ2-1; D: .; DNA: TGTGCCAGCAGTGATTTTCAGATTGAGCAGTTCTTC; CDR3: CASSDFQIEQFF
V: TRBV19; size: .; J: TRBJ2-7; D: TRBD2; DNA: TGTGCCAGTAGTATCAAGCGGGATCACTACGAGCAGTACTTC; CDR3: CASSIKRDHYEQYF
V: TRBV19; size: .; J: TRBJ2-1; D: TRBD2; DNA: TGTGCCAGTAGTATAGATTGGGGACTAGCGGGACGTGAGCCTGAGCAGTTCTTC; CDR3: CASSIDWGLAGREPEQFF